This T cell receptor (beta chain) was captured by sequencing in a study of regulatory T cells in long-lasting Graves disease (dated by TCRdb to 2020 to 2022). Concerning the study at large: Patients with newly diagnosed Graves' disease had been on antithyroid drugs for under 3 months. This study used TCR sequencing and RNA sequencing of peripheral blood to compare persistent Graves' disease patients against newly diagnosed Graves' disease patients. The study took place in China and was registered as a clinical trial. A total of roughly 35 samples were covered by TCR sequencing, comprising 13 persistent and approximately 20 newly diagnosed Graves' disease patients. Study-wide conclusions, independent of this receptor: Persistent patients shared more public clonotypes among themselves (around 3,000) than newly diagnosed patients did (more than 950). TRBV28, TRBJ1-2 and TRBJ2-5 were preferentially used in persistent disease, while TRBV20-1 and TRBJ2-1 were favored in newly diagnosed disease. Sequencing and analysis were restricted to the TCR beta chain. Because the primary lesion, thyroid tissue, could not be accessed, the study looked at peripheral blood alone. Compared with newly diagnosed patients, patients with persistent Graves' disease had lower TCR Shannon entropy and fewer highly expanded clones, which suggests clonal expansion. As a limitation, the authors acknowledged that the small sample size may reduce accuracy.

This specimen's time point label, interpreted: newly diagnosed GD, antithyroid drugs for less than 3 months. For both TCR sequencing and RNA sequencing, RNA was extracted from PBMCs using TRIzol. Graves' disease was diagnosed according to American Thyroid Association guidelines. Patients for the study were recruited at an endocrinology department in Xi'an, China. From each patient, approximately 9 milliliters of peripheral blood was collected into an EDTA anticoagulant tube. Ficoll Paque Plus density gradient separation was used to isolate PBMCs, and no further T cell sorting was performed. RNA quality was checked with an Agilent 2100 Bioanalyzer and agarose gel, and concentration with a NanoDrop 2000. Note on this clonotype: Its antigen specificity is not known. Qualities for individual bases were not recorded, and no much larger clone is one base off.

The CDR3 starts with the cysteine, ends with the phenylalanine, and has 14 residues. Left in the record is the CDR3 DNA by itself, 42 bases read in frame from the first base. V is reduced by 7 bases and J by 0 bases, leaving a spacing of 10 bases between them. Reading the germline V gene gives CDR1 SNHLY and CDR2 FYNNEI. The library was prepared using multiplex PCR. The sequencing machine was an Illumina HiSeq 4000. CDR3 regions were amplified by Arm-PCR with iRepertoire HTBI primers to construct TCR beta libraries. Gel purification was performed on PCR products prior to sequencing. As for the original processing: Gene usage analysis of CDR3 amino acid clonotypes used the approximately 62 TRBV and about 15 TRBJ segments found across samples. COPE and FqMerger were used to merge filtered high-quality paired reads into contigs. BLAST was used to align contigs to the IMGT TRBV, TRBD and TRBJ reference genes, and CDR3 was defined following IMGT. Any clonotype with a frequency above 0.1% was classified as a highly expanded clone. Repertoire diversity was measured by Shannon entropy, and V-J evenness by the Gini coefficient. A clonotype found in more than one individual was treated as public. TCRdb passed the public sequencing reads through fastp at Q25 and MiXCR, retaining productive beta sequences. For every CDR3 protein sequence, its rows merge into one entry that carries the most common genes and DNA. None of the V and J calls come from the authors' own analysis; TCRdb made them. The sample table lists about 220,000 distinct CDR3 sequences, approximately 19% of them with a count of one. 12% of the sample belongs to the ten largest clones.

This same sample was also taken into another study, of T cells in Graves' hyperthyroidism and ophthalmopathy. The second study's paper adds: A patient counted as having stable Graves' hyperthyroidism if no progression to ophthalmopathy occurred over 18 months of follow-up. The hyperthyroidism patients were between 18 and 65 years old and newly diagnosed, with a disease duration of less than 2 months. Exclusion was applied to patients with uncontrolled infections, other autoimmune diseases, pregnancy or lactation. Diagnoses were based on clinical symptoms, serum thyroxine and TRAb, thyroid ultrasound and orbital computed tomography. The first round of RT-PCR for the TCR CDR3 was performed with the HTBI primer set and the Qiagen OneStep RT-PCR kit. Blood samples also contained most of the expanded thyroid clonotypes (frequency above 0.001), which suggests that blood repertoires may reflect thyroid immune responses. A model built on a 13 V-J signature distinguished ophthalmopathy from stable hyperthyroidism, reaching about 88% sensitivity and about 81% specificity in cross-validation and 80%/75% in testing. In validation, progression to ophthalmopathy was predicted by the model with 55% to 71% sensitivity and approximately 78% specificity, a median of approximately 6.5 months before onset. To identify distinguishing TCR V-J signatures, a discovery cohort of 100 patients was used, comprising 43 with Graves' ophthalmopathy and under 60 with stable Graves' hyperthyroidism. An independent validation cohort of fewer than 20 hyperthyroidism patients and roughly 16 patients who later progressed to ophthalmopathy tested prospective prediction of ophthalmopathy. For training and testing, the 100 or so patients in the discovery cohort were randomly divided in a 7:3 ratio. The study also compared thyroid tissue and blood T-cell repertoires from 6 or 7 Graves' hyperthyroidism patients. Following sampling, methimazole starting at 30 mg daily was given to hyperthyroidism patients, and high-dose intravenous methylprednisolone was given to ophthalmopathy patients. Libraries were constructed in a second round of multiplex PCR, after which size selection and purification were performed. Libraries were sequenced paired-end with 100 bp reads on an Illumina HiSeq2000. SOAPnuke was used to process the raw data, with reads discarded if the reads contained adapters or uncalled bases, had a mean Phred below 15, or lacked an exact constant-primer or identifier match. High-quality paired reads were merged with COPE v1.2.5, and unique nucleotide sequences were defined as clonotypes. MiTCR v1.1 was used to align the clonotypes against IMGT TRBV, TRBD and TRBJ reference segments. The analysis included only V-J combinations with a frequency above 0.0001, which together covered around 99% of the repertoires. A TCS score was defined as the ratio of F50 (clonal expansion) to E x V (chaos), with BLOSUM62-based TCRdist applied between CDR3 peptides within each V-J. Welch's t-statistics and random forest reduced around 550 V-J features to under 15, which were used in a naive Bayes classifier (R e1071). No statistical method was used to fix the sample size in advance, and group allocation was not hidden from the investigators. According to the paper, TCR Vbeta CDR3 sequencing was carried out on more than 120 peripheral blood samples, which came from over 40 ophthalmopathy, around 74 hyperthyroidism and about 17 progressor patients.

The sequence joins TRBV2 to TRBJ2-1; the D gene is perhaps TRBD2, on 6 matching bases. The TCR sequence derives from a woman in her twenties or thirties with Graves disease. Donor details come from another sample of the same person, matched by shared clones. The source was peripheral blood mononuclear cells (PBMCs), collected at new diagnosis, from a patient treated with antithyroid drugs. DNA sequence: TGTGCCAGCAATCTAGCGACCTCCTACAATGAGCAGTTCTTC. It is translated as CASNLATSYNEQFF.